A single sample is the source of the 8 T cell receptor beta chains below, sequenced in a study of Graves' ophthalmopathy and Graves' hyperthyroidism. Amplified TCR beta CDR3 regions were obtained using RNA transcripts as template. An opening RT-PCR round employed HTBI primers and preceded a second-round multiplex PCR. TCRdb redid the calling of the multiplex PCR reads with MiXCR, one entry per CDR3 protein. The sample records 150,000 to 200,000 distinct CDR3 sequences, around 39% being singletons. The specimen sequenced was peripheral blood. The receptors originated from a man aged 25 to 40 with Graves' ophthalmopathy.

The rearrangement joins TRBV11-2 to TRBJ1-5; 8 nucleotides line up with TRBD1. With 2 bases clipped from V and 6 bases from J, the junction kept 6 bases outside the gene matches. The germline CDR1 and CDR2 sequences are SGHAT and FQNNGV. The CDR3 is 15 residues long. CDR3 coding DNA: TGTGCCAGCAGCTTATCCCAGGGGGCATCTCAGCCCCAGCATTTT. Protein sequence: CASSLSQGASQPQHF.

This clonotype was seen at least ten times. The chain combines TRBV11-1 with TRBJ2-7; D gene ambiguous. The CDR3 totals 13 residues. Trimming pared 5 bases from V and 4 bases from J, leaving 12 bases between. The V gene's germline CDR1 is SGHAT and CDR2 FQDESV (reference sequence). The CDR3 here is CASSLRTPYEQYF. CDR3 DNA: TGTGCCAGCAGCCTACGAACCCCGTACGAGCAGTACTTC.

At least ten counts were recorded for this clonotype. This chain's CDR3 is CASSLPTGTEAFF. The CDR3 coding sequence is TGTGCCAGCAGTTTACCGACAGGCACTGAAGCTTTCTTT. The V call is TRBV27, the J call TRBJ1-1; the D gene is possibly TRBD1 (6 bases). In germline, CDR1 is MNHEY, CDR2 SMNVEV (reference sequence). CDR3 length: 13 amino acids. Trimming stripped 2 bases from V and 4 bases from J, with 8 bases between.

This clonotype has a count of ten or more. The chain couples TRBV12-3 or TRBV12-4 to TRBJ2-5; D may be TRBD1 or TRBD2 (6 bases each). Between the trimmed V and J ends, which lost 2 bases and 5 bases, there was a span of 18 bases. The CDR3 contains 16 residues. CDR3: CASSLSTGAGVETQYF. For the CDR3, the DNA is TGTGCCAGCAGTTTAAGTACGGGGGCTGGGGTGGAGACCCAGTACTTC.

In its sample, this clonotype was seen many times. The rearrangement links TRBV27 to TRBJ1-2, with 9 nucleotides matching TRBD1. V shed 10 bases, J shed 2 bases, and the junction held 5 bases outside the gene matches. Germline values: CDR1 MNHEY, CDR2 SMNVEV (reference sequence). This CDR3 is 13 amino acids long. The CDR3 DNA is TGTGCCACACACAGGGGGCACAACTATGGCTACACCTTC. Translated: CATHRGHNYGYTF.

The chain carries TRBV12-3 or TRBV12-4 and TRBJ2-7; a possible D gene is TRBD1 (5 bases). The CDR3 is 12 amino acids. Trimming removed 1 base at V and 6 bases at J, with 7 bases between. CDR3 DNA: TGTGCCAGCAGTTTAGATCAGGGCGAGCAGTACTTC. Protein sequence: CASSLDQGEQYF.

This clonotype was seen many times. The chain is built from TRBV4-3 and TRBJ2-7, with a possible D match to TRBD2 (7 bases). The germline V gene has CDR1 LGHNA and CDR2 YSLEER. CDR3 length: 14 residues. Trimming pared 2 bases from V and 5 bases from J, leaving 13 bases between. The CDR3 bases are TGCGCCAGCAGCCAACGGCGGGGGCCCAACGAGCAGTACTTC. Its translation is CASSQRRGPNEQYF.

The gene calls are TRBV28 and TRBJ2-7; TRBD1 matches at 8 bases. Per germline, CDR1 MDHEN and CDR2 SYDVKM. The CDR3 runs 16 residues. With V trimmed by 2 bases and J by 4 bases, 10 bases remained unmatched. CDR3: CASSLGAGGDYYEQYF. The CDR3 DNA reads as TGTGCCAGCAGTTTAGGTGCAGGGGGCGACTATTACGAGCAGTACTTC. Variable domain in full (rest from reference TRBV28 and TRBJ2-7): DVKVTQSSRYLVKRTGEKVFLECVQDMDHENMFWYRQDPGLGLRLIYFSYDVKMKEKGDIPEGYSVSREKKERFSLILESASTNQTSMYLCASSLGAGGDYYEQYFGPGTRLTVT.